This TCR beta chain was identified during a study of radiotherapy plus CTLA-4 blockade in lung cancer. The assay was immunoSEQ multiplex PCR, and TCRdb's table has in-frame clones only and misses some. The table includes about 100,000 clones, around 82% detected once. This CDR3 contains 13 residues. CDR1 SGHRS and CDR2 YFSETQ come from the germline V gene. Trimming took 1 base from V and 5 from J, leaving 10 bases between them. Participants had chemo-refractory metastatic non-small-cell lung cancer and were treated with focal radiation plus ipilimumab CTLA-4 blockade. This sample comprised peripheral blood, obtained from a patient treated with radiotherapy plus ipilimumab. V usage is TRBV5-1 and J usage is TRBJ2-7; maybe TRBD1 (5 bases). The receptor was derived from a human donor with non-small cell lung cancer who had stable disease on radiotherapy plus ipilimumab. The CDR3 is CASSLTGTHEQYF. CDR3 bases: TGCGCCAGCAGCTTGACAGGTACTCACGAGCAGTACTTC.